This T cell receptor (beta chain) was sequenced during a study of chemoradiotherapy in HPV16-positive cancers. The ends were cut back, 4 bases at V and 1 base at J, with 16 bases in the middle. Germline V CDR1 and CDR2: LGHNA, YNFKEQ. This CDR3 is built from 16 residues. The protocol was immunoSEQ multiplex PCR, while the TCRdb copy is restricted to in-frame clones and leaves out a portion. The sample has fewer than 40,000 clones; about 92% are singletons. The V gene is TRBV4-2, the J gene TRBJ1-1; a weak D match, TRBD1 (5 bases). Sequenced material: blood, taken from a patient who underwent chemoradiotherapy. The source of this sequence is a human donor with HPV-associated anogenital cancer. CDR3 protein: CASSLVAGEGNTEAFF. In DNA form, the CDR3 reads TGTGCCAGCAGCCTGGTCGCGGGGGAAGGGAACACTGAAGCTTTCTTT.